These 13 T cell receptor beta chains were sequenced from one sample in a study of spatial heterogeneity in lung cancer. MiXCR, run by TCRdb on the 5' RACE reads, gives a single entry per CDR3 protein. The sample contains some 23,000 distinct CDR3 sequences, approximately 7.2% of which appear only once. Regarding time point: sample taken at primary tumor resection. Unsorted whole RNA samples from tumor, nontumor lung or frozen PBMC were sequenced. The sample was PBMCs, taken at surgery. These receptors all stem from a male donor with early-stage non-small cell lung cancer.

At least ten counts were recorded for this clonotype. J is TRBJ2-7 and V is TRBV28; tentatively, D is TRBD1 (5 bases). Trimming left V 3 bases short and J 4 bases short, with 13 bases between. CDR3 length: 14 amino acids. CDR1 and CDR2 (germline): MDHEN, SYDVKM. CDR3 nucleotide sequence: TGTGCCAGCAGTTTTGGGGCCTTGTGGTACGAGCAGTACTTC. It is translated as CASSFGALWYEQYF.

This clonotype counts as medium-sized. V is TRBV4-1 and J is TRBJ1-6; D is unresolved. This CDR3 comprises 14 residues. V lost 2 bases to trimming and J lost 6 bases, with 8 bases between them. Germline assignment: CDR1 MGHRA and CDR2 YSYEKL. The CDR3 loop is CASSQPRPNSPLHF. CDR3 DNA sequence: TGCGCCAGCAGCCAACCGAGACCTAATTCACCCCTCCACTTT.

This clonotype appeared many times. The chain combines TRBV20-1 with TRBJ1-1; TRBD1 matches 11 bases. J was trimmed by 4 bases and V by 5 bases; bases with no gene match: 6. The germline V gene has CDR1 DFQATT and CDR2 SNEGSKA (reference sequence). The CDR3 is 14 amino acids. The CDR3 region is CSASLGTGGTEAFF. As DNA, the CDR3 is TGCAGTGCTTCTCTCGGGACAGGGGGCACTGAAGCTTTCTTT.

This clonotype was picked up many times. The chain is built from TRBV2 and TRBJ1-1; the match to TRBD1 covers 9 bases. Germline V lookup: CDR1 SNHLY, CDR2 FYNNEI. V lost 6 bases, J lost 11 bases, and 16 bases stayed unmatched. This CDR3 has 15 residues. DNA of the CDR3: TGTGCCAGCAGGCGGGACAGGGAAATTGGTTTCTGGGCTTTCTTT. Protein: CASRRDREIGFWAFF.

The chain couples TRBV18 to TRBJ2-1; 9 bases fit TRBD2. Germline assignment: CDR1 KGHSH and CDR2 LQKENI. J gave up 7 bases and V 6 bases, and 10 bases lay outside the gene matches. This CDR3 contains 15 residues. The CDR3 nucleotides read TGTGCCAGCTCCTTAGGAGCGGGAGGAAGTAATGAGCAGTTCTTC. Protein product: CASSLGAGGSNEQFF.

This clonotype was detected ten times or more. V gene TRBV19 combines with J gene TRBJ2-1; D ambiguous. CDR1 and CDR2 (germline): LNHDA, SQIVND (reference sequence). The V end was cut by 2 bases, the J end by 4 bases, with 9 bases between. This CDR3 spans 14 amino acids. The CDR3 region is CASSISPYYNEQFF. CDR3 nucleotides: TGTGCCAGTAGTATAAGTCCCTATTACAATGAGCAGTTCTTC.

This clonotype was counted at least ten times. The rearrangement uses TRBV20-1 and TRBJ1-1; D remains ambiguous. Trimming left V 2 bases short and J 0 bases short, with 13 bases between. This CDR3 has 15 residues. From germline, CDR1 is DFQATT and CDR2 SNEGSKA (reference sequence). The CDR3 reads CSARLGSRMNTEAFF. CDR3 DNA: TGCAGTGCTAGATTGGGGTCTCGTATGAACACTGAAGCTTTCTTT.

The chain recombines TRBV9 with TRBJ2-3; 9 nucleotides line up with TRBD2. The V and J ends lost 0 bases and 4 bases, in that order; junction bases with no gene match: 3. CDR3 length: 15 residues. Germline CDR1 reads SGDLS; CDR2 reads YYNGEE. CDR3 bases: TGTGCCAGCAGCGTAGACGCGGGAGGGCCAGATACGCAGTATTTT. Translated, it gives CASSVDAGGPDTQYF.

This clonotype was observed at least ten times. The chain has TRBV6-1 and TRBJ1-2, with D hard to call. The CDR3 runs to 13 residues. Germline-derived CDR1 and CDR2 are MNHNS and SASEGT. Trimming took off 5 bases at V and 0 bases at J, with 7 bases between the two ends. As DNA, the CDR3 is TGTGCCAGCAGTCGCGCCCCTAACTATGGCTACACCTTC. It codes for CASSRAPNYGYTF.

This clonotype was seen repeatedly, ten times or more. The rearrangement joins TRBV20-1 to TRBJ1-3; the match to TRBD1 covers 10 bases. V gave up 0 bases and J gave up 0 bases; unmatched junction bases: 8. The CDR3 covers 18 residues. Germline CDR1 is DFQATT and CDR2 is SNEGSKA (reference sequence). The CDR3 region is CSARDKLGTGASGNTIYF. The CDR3 nucleotides read TGCAGTGCTAGAGATAAGCTTGGGACAGGGGCCTCTGGAAACACCATATATTTT.

This clonotype was seen at least ten times. The chain recombines TRBV5-5 with TRBJ1-1; the D is unclear. The CDR3 runs 16 residues. The germline V gene encodes CDR1 SGHKS and CDR2 YYEKEE (reference sequence). The V and J ends lost 3 bases and 2 bases respectively, with 17 bases between them. CDR3 nucleotide sequence: TGTGCCAGCAGCTCGCCGAAATGGGGATTAAACACTGAAGCTTTCTTT. Protein: CASSSPKWGLNTEAFF.

This clonotype was counted ten times or more. The chain uses TRBV5-5 and TRBJ2-7; D might be TRBD1 (5 bases). The CDR3 totals 12 residues. Germline V gene lookup returns CDR1 SGHKS and CDR2 YYEKEE (reference sequence). Trimming took off 3 bases at V and 3 bases at J, with 7 bases between the two ends. The CDR3: CASSSDSYEQYV. The CDR3 coding sequence is TGTGCCAGCAGCTCCGACAGCTACGAGCAGTACGTC.

This clonotype was seen at least ten times. V and J are TRBV24-1 and TRBJ1-5; 8 bases are shared with TRBD1. In germline, CDR1 is KGHDR, CDR2 SFDVKD. This CDR3 has 17 amino acids. V trimming: 4 bases; J trimming: 4 bases; junction bases outside the gene matches: 11. CDR3 nucleotides: TGTGCCACCAGTGAGCCCTCCGGGACAGGAGGAAATCAGCCCCAGCATTTT. Its protein product is CATSEPSGTGGNQPQHF.